Detailed here is one TCR beta chain. Antigen: not known. Random hexamers primed reverse transcription of about 0.45 to 1 ug RNA. The amplification used immunoSEQ multiplex PCR on TCR beta CDR3; it spanned 54 Vbeta and 13 Jbeta. TCRdb re-derived calls from the immunoSEQ multiplex PCR reads in MiXCR, one entry per CDR3 protein. The sample has under 250,000 distinct CDR3 sequences, approximately 94% seen once. The authors carried out high-throughput sequencing of TCR beta. They applied it to CD8+ and CD4+ T cells obtained from blood. This sample was taken from a study of CD8 T cells in Susac syndrome. General study findings and limits: In Susac syndrome, the CD4+ T cell repertoires did not show clonal expansion. The study's TCR sequencing and HLA analysis drew on a certain number of individuals. That number was acknowledged as relatively small.

Sequenced input: CD4+ T cells from PBMCs. The clonotype was recovered from a human donor with Susac syndrome.

The CDR3, as DNA: TGTGCCAGCAGCTTAATGGCAGCACTTAACTATGGCTACACCTTC. Residues: CASSLMAALNYGYTF. The V and J genes are TRBV7-3 and TRBJ1-2; unclear D gene. Trimming pared 1 base from V and 1 base from J, leaving 10 bases between. The CDR3 spans 15 residues. Germline V gene data show CDR1 as SGHTA and CDR2 as FQGTGA.